Listed here are 21 T cell receptor beta chains from one sample, sequenced in a study of metastatic and nonmetastatic thyroid tumors. TCRdb reprocessed the PCR reads via MiXCR. The sample lists around 2,800 clones, 25% to 30% occurring once. All patients were untreated before thyroid surgery. Sequencing input: tumor tissue. The receptor set was obtained from a female donor with papillary thyroid cancer or a benign thyroid nodule (not recorded which). Some clones in this sample may be carry-over from other donors' samples.

This clone is medium-sized. The chain recombines TRBV28 with TRBJ2-1; tentative D call: TRBD2 (6 bases). Germline-derived CDR1 and CDR2 are MDHEN and SYDVKM. The CDR3 is 14 amino acids. The V end was cut by 2 bases, the J end by 6 bases, with 11 bases between. CDR3 sequence reads: CASSLSAGPNEQFF. CDR3 bases: TGTGCCAGCAGTTTAAGTGCGGGACCCAATGAGCAGTTCTTC.

This clone has at least ten counts. The chain combines TRBV29-1 with TRBJ2-7, with TRBD2 identical over 7 bases. This CDR3 region has 15 residues. The trim removed 4 bases at V and 2 bases at J, leaving 11 bases unmatched. CDR1 is SQVTM, CDR2 ANQGSEA, per germline. CDR3 protein: CSVGGWREKTYEQYF. In DNA, the CDR3 is TGCAGCGTTGGGGGTTGGCGGGAGAAAACCTACGAGCAGTACTTC.

This clone showed up many times. The chain recombines TRBV7-2 with TRBJ2-7; D gene ambiguous. This CDR3 is 8 amino acids long. The germline gives CDR1 SGHTA, CDR2 FQGNSA. The CDR3 spells CASSLVWV. In DNA, the CDR3 is TGTGCCAGCAGCTTAGTCTGGGTG.

This clone appeared a few times. This sequence joins TRBV10-3 and TRBJ2-2; a possible D gene is TRBD2 (5 bases). The V gene lost 3 bases and the J gene lost 2 bases, with 13 bases spanning the gap. CDR3 length equals 16 residues. The germline CDR1 and CDR2 sequences are ENHRY and SYGVKD. In DNA, the CDR3 is TGTGCCATCAGTGATCGCTATCGGGGAAACACCGGGGAGCTGTTTTTT. It yields the protein CAISDRYRGNTGELFF.

This chain uses TRBV19 with TRBJ2-3; weak D call: TRBD2 (6 bases). Per the germline V gene, CDR1 is LNHDA and CDR2 is SQIVND (reference sequence). The CDR3 length is 14 residues. V dropped 7 bases and J dropped 3 bases, with 14 bases sitting between them. The CDR3 loop reads CASISFGGTDTQYF. The CDR3 DNA is TGTGCCAGTATTAGCTTCGGGGGTACAGATACGCAGTATTTT.

This clone was seen only a few times. This chain links TRBV6-5 with TRBJ2-2; TRBD2 matches 10 bases. Trimming cost V 4 bases and J 4 bases; bases outside gene matches: 3. This CDR3 contains 15 residues. CDR1 is MNHEY and CDR2 is SVGAGI in the germline V gene. CDR3 nucleotide sequence: TGTGCCAGCAGTTTTCGACTAGCGGGCACCGGGGAGCTGTTTTTT. Encoded protein: CASSFRLAGTGELFF.

This clone was seen a handful of times. The rearrangement uses TRBV27 and TRBJ2-7; 7 bases are a match to TRBD1. Germline V CDR1 and CDR2: MNHEY, SMNVEV (reference sequence). V was clipped by 5 bases and J by 5 bases; unmatched bases: 6. This CDR3 comprises 13 residues. CDR3 nucleotide sequence: TGTGCCAGCAGTAACAGGGGAACTAACGAGCAGTACTTC. Translated, it gives CASSNRGTNEQYF.

This clone counts as large. The rearrangement links TRBV25-1 to TRBJ1-6; no definite D call. This CDR3 region has 12 residues. Germline V gene data show CDR1 as MGHDK and CDR2 as SYGVNS. V shed 6 bases and J shed 7 bases, with 7 bases lying between them. CDR3 region: CASRLQNSPLHF. DNA of the CDR3: TGTGCCAGCAGGCTACAGAATTCACCCCTCCACTTT.

This clone was detected only a few times. The chain recombines TRBV28 with TRBJ1-3, with D hard to call. The CDR3 sequence is 15 residues long. Trimming took 7 bases from V and 1 from J, leaving 14 bases between them. Germline values: CDR1 MDHEN, CDR2 SYDVKM. The CDR3 DNA reads as TGTGCCAGCACCTTGGGAGGGAATTCTGGAAACACCATATATTTT. As protein: CASTLGGNSGNTIYF.

Sample share makes this clone medium-sized. V gene TRBV2 combines with J gene TRBJ2-2; no reliable D call. Trimming took off 7 bases at V and 8 bases at J, with 17 bases between the two ends. The CDR3 has 14 residues. The germline V gene has CDR1 SNHLY and CDR2 FYNNEI. This CDR3 is CASIEGKGLGELFF. The CDR3 bases are TGTGCCAGCATCGAAGGGAAAGGGTTAGGGGAGCTGTTTTTT.

This clone has a handful of counts. V is TRBV6-1 and J is TRBJ1-2; a possible D gene is TRBD1 (6 bases). This CDR3 has 14 residues. CDR1 MNHNS and CDR2 SASEGT come from the germline V gene. Deletions cut 6 bases from V and 6 bases from J, with 17 bases between. CDR3 protein: CASRDLGGGDGYTF. The CDR3 DNA is TGTGCCAGCAGGGACCTCGGGGGCGGAGATGGCTACACCTTC.

This clone is deemed medium-sized. The rearrangement uses TRBV11-2 and TRBJ2-2; a possible D gene is TRBD2 (5 bases). Trimming took 1 base from V and 1 from J, leaving 13 bases between them. The CDR3 is made up of 17 amino acids. Germline lookup yields CDR1 SGHAT and CDR2 FQNNGV. The CDR3 bases are TGTGCCAGCAGCTTAGGATCGTGGGAGCAGAACACCGGGGAGCTGTTTTTT. It encodes CASSLGSWEQNTGELFF.

This clone came up a few times. The J gene is TRBJ2-2, the V gene TRBV19, with D maybe TRBD2 (6 bases). Between the trimmed V and J ends, which lost 6 bases and 2 bases, there was a span of 13 bases. Germline assignment: CDR1 LNHDA and CDR2 SQIVND (reference sequence). The CDR3 length is 15 residues. The chain's CDR3 is CASSPRDLNTGELFF. The CDR3 DNA reads TGTGCCAGTAGCCCCCGGGACTTAAACACCGGGGAGCTGTTTTTT. Full variable domain (remainder filled in from reference TRBV19 and TRBJ2-2): DGGITQSPKYLFRKEGQNVTLSCEQNLNHDAMYWYRQDPGQGLRLIYYSQIVNDFQKGDIAEGYSVSREKKESFPLTVTSAQKNPTAFYLCASSPRDLNTGELFFGEGSRLTVL.

This chain connects TRBV3-1 to TRBJ2-7, with D perhaps matching TRBD1 or TRBD2 (6 bases each). The CDR3 loop spans 14 amino acids. Germline CDR1 reads LGHDT; CDR2 reads YNNKEL (reference sequence). Between the trimmed V and J ends, which lost 3 bases and 3 bases, there was a span of 12 bases. CDR3 region: CASSHLQGGYEQYF. CDR3 coding DNA: TGTGCCAGCAGCCACTTACAGGGAGGCTACGAGCAGTACTTC.

This chain connects TRBV20-1 to TRBJ2-7; 8 positions agree with TRBD1. The CDR3 is 13 amino acids. V shed 6 bases, J shed 7 bases, and the junction held 11 bases outside the gene matches. Germline assignment: CDR1 DFQATT and CDR2 SNEGSKA (reference sequence). CDR3 DNA: TGCAGTGCGCCGGGACAGGTCCTATGGGAGCAGTACTTC. This gives the protein CSAPGQVLWEQYF.

In this sample, this clone turned up once. This chain links TRBV11-2 with TRBJ2-1, with 10 bases lining up with TRBD2. The junction had 8 bases not matched to a gene; V was cut back by 0 bases and J by 6 bases. Germline CDR1 reads SGHAT; CDR2 reads FQNNGV. This CDR3 is 17 amino acids long. The CDR3 protein is CASSLDPVAGGCNEQFF. The CDR3 region has the DNA TGTGCCAGCAGCTTAGATCCGGTAGCGGGAGGCTGCAATGAGCAGTTCTTC.

This clone was seen many times. The chain links TRBV6-1 to TRBJ2-2; possibly TRBD1 for D (6 bases). V lost 3 bases, J lost 9 bases, and 17 bases lay in between. This CDR3 is built from 15 residues. CDR1 and CDR2 from the germline V gene are MNHNS and SASEGT. CDR3 bases: TGTGCCAGCAGTGAGATCACAGGGACACCGTGGGAGCTGTTTTTT. Translation gives CASSEITGTPWELFF.

A note on this clone: The junction does not match germline at one end; this may be a read error. The V gene is TRBV6-2 or TRBV6-3, the J gene TRBJ1-1, with unresolved D. Germline V gives CDR1 MNHEY, CDR2 SVGEGT. This CDR3 spans 14 amino acids. CDR3 region: CASGLGGPNTEALF. CDR3 nucleotides: TGTGCCAGCGGCTTAGGAGGGCCGAACACTGAAGCTTTATTT.

The genes are TRBV2 and TRBJ2-7; D remains unclear. Germline V gene data show CDR1 as SNHLY and CDR2 as FYNNEI. This CDR3 spans 14 amino acids. Trimming took 3 bases from V and 1 from J, leaving 10 bases between them. The chain's CDR3 is CASSELGRSYEQYF. The CDR3 DNA follows: TGTGCCAGCAGTGAGCTAGGACGGTCCTACGAGCAGTACTTC.

On this clone: At one end the junction does not follow the germline gene, possibly because of a read error. V usage is TRBV4-2 and J usage is TRBJ2-1; 8 bases agree with TRBD2. The CDR3 loop spans 15 amino acids. CDR1 LGHNA and CDR2 YNFKEQ come from the germline V gene. In DNA, the CDR3 is TGTGCCCGCAGCGAAGAAGGGCGGGAGGACAATGAGCAGTTCTTC. Amino acids: CARSEEGREDNEQFF.

This chain links TRBV2 with TRBJ2-1; D may correspond to TRBD1 or TRBD2 (6 bases each). The V end was cut by 4 bases, the J end by 8 bases, with 18 bases between. Germline lookup yields CDR1 SNHLY and CDR2 FYNNEI. This CDR3 comprises 15 residues. CDR3: CASSVEEGRTDEQFF. The CDR3 DNA is TGTGCCAGCAGTGTCGAGGAGGGGAGGACAGATGAGCAGTTCTTC.